This record covers a single T cell receptor (beta chain). Its antigen remains unknown. This entry belongs to a study of shared clonotypes between healthy human individuals. Study-level results: Generation probabilities were higher for clonotypes shared across all four sorted-subset donors than for unshared ones. Among donors, sharing of clonotypes was expected to be affected by sequencing depth. Estimated richness was generally greater in naive than memory subsets.

Germline values: CDR1 SGDLS, CDR2 YYNGEE. The CDR3 is 17 amino acids. V shed 0 bases and J shed 1 base, with 13 bases lying between them. Authors' processing steps: Junction-only sequences without quality scores were provided by ImmunoSEQ, so filtering was different. The assay was immunoSEQ multiplex PCR, and TCRdb's table has in-frame clones only and misses some. V, J and clone size were drawn from that table, and D and trimming were deduced from the DNA. Of about 1.1 million clones listed, around 77% are singletons. The origin of this receptor is a man between 18 and 35 years old in good health. Some clones in this sample may be carry-over from other donors' samples. Sequencing was carried out using memory CD4+ T cells from PBMCs. The sample's subset: CD45RA-negative fraction. The V gene is TRBV9, the J gene TRBJ2-2; TRBD2 is a possible D gene (6 bases). CDR3 protein: CASSVAGSGGNTGELFF. The CDR3 DNA reads as TGTGCCAGCAGCGTAGCCGGTAGCGGAGGGAACACCGGGGAGCTGTTTTTT. Full variable domain (outside the CDR3, taken from reference TRBV9 and TRBJ2-2): DSGVTQTPKHLITATGQRVTLRCSPRSGDLSVYWYQQSLDQGLQFLIQYYNGEERAKGNILERFSAQQFPDLHSELNLSSLELGDSALYFCASSVAGSGGNTGELFFGEGSRLTVL.